One and the same sample provided the 31 T cell receptor beta chains below, sequenced in a study of cytomegalovirus exposure and HLA in healthy donors. The primer mix had 60 Vbeta and 13 Jbeta primers. TCRdb's table, derived via immunoSEQ multiplex PCR, lists solely in-frame clones and lacks some. The sample yields around 190,000 clones, 80% seen once. Material: PBMCs. These receptors were obtained from a woman between 40 and 50 years old in good health and CMV-seronegative.

The chain uses TRBV23-1 and TRBJ2-7; D ambiguous. TRBV23-1 is placed among ORFs of uncertain function. This CDR3 has 17 residues. The ends were cut back, 2 bases at V and 0 bases at J, with 17 bases in the middle. The CDR3 spells CASSQLTTASSSYEQYV. Here the CDR3 DNA reads TGCGCCAGCAGTCAACTAACGACCGCTTCTAGCTCCTACGAGCAGTACGTC.

This chain joins TRBV7-9 and TRBJ2-2; a weak D match, TRBD2 (5 bases). The length of the CDR3 is 13 residues. V dropped 5 bases and J dropped 6 bases, with 10 bases sitting between them. CDR1 and CDR2 (germline): SEHNR, FQNEAQ (reference sequence). The CDR3 DNA is TGTGCCAGCAGCCGAGGAGCGGCCGGGGAGCTGTTTTTT. Translated: CASSRGAAGELFF. Full variable domain (missing parts from reference TRBV7-9 and TRBJ2-2): DTGVSQNPRHKITKRGQNVTFRCDPISEHNRLYWYRQTLGQGPEFLTYFQNEAQLEKSRLLSDRFSAERPKGSFSTLEIQRTEQGDSAMYLCASSRGAAGELFFGEGSRLTVL.

The chain is built from TRBV19 and TRBJ1-5, with 9 nucleotides matching TRBD1. The ends lost 8 bases at V and 4 bases at J; junction bases unmatched: 9. The CDR3 is 15 residues long. Germline lookup yields CDR1 LNHDA and CDR2 SQIVND (reference sequence). CDR3 bases: TGTGCCAGTTTTCCGGGACAGGGCTTTAATCAGCCCCAGCATTTT. Its translation: CASFPGQGFNQPQHF.

V and J are TRBV2 and TRBJ1-2; 10 nucleotides agree with TRBD1. With 10 bases clipped from V and 3 bases from J, the junction kept 5 bases outside the gene matches. CDR1 SNHLY and CDR2 FYNNEI come from the germline V gene. The CDR3 length is 13 residues. The CDR3 reads CATGTGAYYGYTF. Written as DNA, the CDR3 is TGTGCCACAGGGACAGGGGCTTACTATGGCTACACCTTC.

The V and J genes are TRBV5-1 and TRBJ2-2, with D possibly matching TRBD1 (5 bases). This CDR3 comprises 15 residues. The germline V and J ends were trimmed by 0 bases and 1 base, with 7 bases remaining between them. Germline assignment: CDR1 SGHRS and CDR2 YFSETQ. The CDR3 region has the DNA TGCGCCAGCAGCTTGGCAGGACAGAACACCGGGGAGCTGTTTTTT. It translates to CASSLAGQNTGELFF. The full variable domain, with the rest looked up from reference TRBV5-1 and TRBJ2-2, is KAGVTQTPRYLIKTRGQQVTLSCSPISGHRSVSWYQQTPGQGLQFLFEYFSETQRNKGNFPGRFSGRQFSNSRSEMNVSTLELGDSALYLCASSLAGQNTGELFFGEGSRLTVL.

This chain links TRBV4-1 with TRBJ1-3; no reliable D call. This CDR3 has 13 residues. Germline-derived CDR1 and CDR2 are MGHRA and YSYEKL. V lost 4 bases to trimming and J lost 3 bases, with 7 bases between them. The CDR3 DNA reads TGCGCCAGCAGCCCATTCAGTGGAAACACCATATATTTT. Translated, it gives CASSPFSGNTIYF.

This clone was seen more than once but under ten times. The rearrangement links TRBV5-4 to TRBJ2-5, with TRBD2 identical over 9 bases. The V and J ends lost 3 bases and 4 bases, in that order; junction bases with no gene match: 4. CDR3 length equals 14 residues. Germline CDR1 is SGHNT and CDR2 is YYREEE (reference sequence). CDR3: CASSSGTSIETQYF. CDR3 nucleotides: TGTGCCAGCAGCTCCGGGACTAGCATAGAGACCCAGTACTTC.

The chain couples TRBV7-8 to TRBJ1-4; TRBD1 is a possible D gene (5 bases). Germline V lookup: CDR1 SGHVS, CDR2 FQNEAQ. V shed 4 bases and J shed 6 bases, with 18 bases lying between them. This CDR3 has 16 amino acids. The CDR3 nucleotides are TGTGCCAGCAGCTCGGGAGAGGGACGGAATTATGAAAAACTGTTTTTT. As protein: CASSSGEGRNYEKLFF.

The chain couples TRBV7-3 to TRBJ1-1; D remains unclear. V lost 4 bases to trimming and J lost 5 bases, with 8 bases between them. The germline CDR1 and CDR2 sequences are SGHTA and FQGTGA. The CDR3 is made up of 12 amino acids. The CDR3 bases are TGTGCCAGCAGCTCACGAGGGACTGAAGCTTTCTTT. Translation gives CASSSRGTEAFF.

The rearrangement links TRBV18 to TRBJ2-2; D uncertain. The V gene's germline CDR1 is KGHSH and CDR2 LQKENI. V shed 2 bases and J shed 1 base, with 8 bases lying between them. The CDR3 totals 15 residues. The DNA of the CDR3 is TGTGCCAGCTCACCATTGTCAGGGAACACCGGGGAGCTGTTTTTT. Translating gives CASSPLSGNTGELFF.

The rearrangement uses TRBV2 and TRBJ1-1; D is ambiguous. The CDR3 sequence is 13 residues long. V lost 5 bases, J lost 5 bases, and 12 bases lay in between. Germline-derived CDR1 and CDR2 are SNHLY and FYNNEI. CDR3 bases: TGTGCCAGCAGTAGGGAGGTCGATACTGAAGCTTTCTTT. It encodes CASSREVDTEAFF. Combining the CDR3 with reference TRBV2 and TRBJ1-1 gives the whole variable domain EPEVTQTPSHQVTQMGQEVILRCVPISNHLYFYWYRQILGQKVEFLVSFYNNEISEKSEIFDDQFSVERPDGSNFTLKIRSTKLEDSAMYFCASSREVDTEAFFGQGTRLTVV.

The chain recombines TRBV7-2 with TRBJ1-2; no firm D call. Germline values: CDR1 SGHTA, CDR2 FQGNSA. The CDR3 runs 15 residues. The V end lost 5 bases, the J end lost 3 bases, and 16 bases lay between the germline ends. CDR3 in DNA: TGTGCCAGCAGCCAAGGTTCTGGGCAGCACTATGGCTACACCTTC. As protein: CASSQGSGQHYGYTF.

This clone showed up just a few times. J is TRBJ2-2 and V is TRBV2; TRBD2 matches at 13 bases. Trimming took 5 bases from V and 5 from J; bases not matched to a gene: 8. This CDR3 comprises 17 residues. Germline CDR1 and CDR2: SNHLY and FYNNEI. CDR3 protein: CASSTGLAGVGTGELFF. The CDR3, as DNA: TGTGCCAGCAGTACCGGACTAGCGGGAGTGGGGACCGGGGAGCTGTTTTTT.

This chain connects TRBV25-1 to TRBJ1-2; TRBD1 matches at 8 bases. Trimming cost V 4 bases and J 8 bases; bases outside gene matches: 0. The CDR3 spans 11 residues. Germline lookup yields CDR1 MGHDK and CDR2 SYGVNS. As DNA, the CDR3 is TGTGCCAGCAGTGCAGGGGGCGGCTACACCTTC. Translated, it gives CASSAGGGYTF.

In this sample, this clone turned up a few times. The chain uses TRBV6-1 and TRBJ2-7; D gene uncertain. CDR3 length equals 11 residues. CDR1 is MNHNS and CDR2 is SASEGT in the germline V gene. V lost 6 bases, J lost 3 bases, and 6 bases lay in between. CDR3 in amino acids: CASSDFYEQYV. In nucleotides, the CDR3 is TGTGCCAGCAGCGACTTCTACGAGCAGTACGTC.

V is TRBV19 and J is TRBJ2-7; 7 nucleotides line up with TRBD1. CDR1 and CDR2 (germline): LNHDA, SQIVND (reference sequence). CDR3 length equals 15 residues. V shed 3 bases, J shed 2 bases, and the junction held 7 bases outside the gene matches. CDR3 protein: CASSMEDRSPYEQYF. As DNA, the CDR3 is TGTGCCAGTAGTATGGAGGACAGGTCCCCCTACGAGCAGTACTTC.

J is TRBJ1-4 and V is TRBV6-5, with D uncertain. Germline CDR1 MNHEY, CDR2 SVGAGI. This CDR3 comprises 14 residues. V was shortened by 5 bases and J by 8 bases, with 15 bases between the two germline ends. The CDR3 DNA reads as TGTGCCAGCAGTATACAGTACCGAGGGGAAAAACTGTTTTTT. Translated: CASSIQYRGEKLFF.

The chain employs TRBV13 and TRBJ1-3; D is possibly TRBD1 (5 bases). This CDR3 region has 13 residues. V lost 8 bases and J 0 bases, leaving 8 bases between the germline ends. Germline CDR1 reads PRHDT; CDR2 reads FYEKMQ (reference sequence). CDR3 bases: TGTGCCAGCTCGCAGGGCTCTGGAAACACCATATATTTT. Amino acids: CASSQGSGNTIYF.

The chain employs TRBV6-1 and TRBJ2-1, with TRBD2 matching over 7 bases. CDR3 length: 13 amino acids. Germline-derived CDR1 and CDR2 are MNHNS and SASEGT. V was pared by 8 bases and J by 8 bases, with 9 bases of the junction left unmatched. The CDR3 DNA reads TGTGCCAGCTCCGGGACTACCGTCGATGAGCAGTTCTTC. It encodes CASSGTTVDEQFF.

This clone was observed a few times. The rearrangement links TRBV7-2 to TRBJ2-1; TRBD2 is a possible D gene (6 bases). The CDR3 is 13 amino acids. V lost 5 bases, J lost 12 bases, and 17 bases lay in between. CDR1 and CDR2 from the germline V gene are SGHTA and FQGNSA. CDR3 region: CASSAGLQVRQFF. For the CDR3, the DNA is TGTGCCAGCAGCGCGGGACTCCAAGTAAGGCAGTTCTTC.

This clone was seen a few times. The CDR3 DNA is TGTGCCAGCAGCTTAGACAGTGAGAGTACGCAGTATTTT. Protein: CASSLDSESTQYF. The chain carries TRBV5-5 and TRBJ2-3; the D gene is possibly TRBD1 (5 bases). Deletions cut 2 bases from V and 8 bases from J, with 12 bases between. Germline-derived CDR1 and CDR2 are SGHKS and YYEKEE (reference sequence). CDR3 length: 13 residues.

V gene TRBV6-1 combines with J gene TRBJ2-1; D is possibly TRBD2 (5 bases). CDR1 MNHNS and CDR2 SASEGT come from the germline V gene. The CDR3 length is 15 residues. V shed 2 bases and J shed 4 bases, with 12 bases lying between them. CDR3 residues: CASSEFSGSYNEQFF. The CDR3 DNA reads TGTGCCAGCAGTGAATTCAGCGGATCGTACAATGAGCAGTTCTTC.

The V gene is TRBV30, the J gene TRBJ2-2, with 10 bases matching TRBD1. Germline assignment: CDR1 GTSNPN and CDR2 SVGIG (reference sequence). The V segment lost 3 bases and the J segment 5 bases; nucleotides outside the gene matches: 18. The CDR3 totals 19 residues. The CDR3 loop reads CAWREPFRRDRGVTGELFF. In nucleotides, the CDR3 is TGTGCCTGGAGGGAACCGTTTCGCCGGGACAGGGGCGTGACCGGGGAGCTGTTTTTT. The full variable domain, rest sourced from reference TRBV30 and TRBJ2-2, is SQTIHQWPATLVQPVGSPLSLECTVEGTSNPNLYWYRQAAGRGLQLLFYSVGIGQISSEVPQNLSASRPQDRQFILSSKKLLLSDSGFYLCAWREPFRRDRGVTGELFFGEGSRLTVL.

The rearrangement uses TRBV19 and TRBJ1-1; TRBD1 is a possible D gene (6 bases). Germline loops: CDR1 LNHDA, CDR2 SQIVND (reference sequence). CDR3 length: 13 amino acids. V was cut by 4 bases and J by 7 bases, with 13 bases left in between. The CDR3 DNA sequence: TGTGCCAGTAGTACCCTAGGGGGGGGTGAAGCTTTCTTT. Protein product: CASSTLGGGEAFF. Together with reference TRBV19 and TRBJ1-1, the CDR3 gives the full variable domain: DGGITQSPKYLFRKEGQNVTLSCEQNLNHDAMYWYRQDPGQGLRLIYYSQIVNDFQKGDIAEGYSVSREKKESFPLTVTSAQKNPTAFYLCASSTLGGGEAFFGQGTRLTVV.

As concerns this clone: At one boundary the junction diverges from the germline segment, which might be a read error. V usage is TRBV10-3 and J usage is TRBJ1-1, with D tentatively TRBD1 (5 bases). The germline V gene encodes CDR1 ENHRY and CDR2 SYGVKD. The CDR3 runs to 14 residues. The CDR3 sequence: CAISPGTAGTEVFF. The CDR3 coding sequence is TGTGCCATCAGTCCCGGGACGGCAGGGACTGAAGTTTTCTTT.

The V gene is TRBV6-1, the J gene TRBJ1-5; 11 bases map to TRBD1. This CDR3 has 15 residues. CDR1 and CDR2 (germline): MNHNS, SASEGT. Trimming cost V 5 bases and J 7 bases; bases outside gene matches: 7. For the CDR3, the DNA is TGTGCCAGCAGTATACGGACAGGGGGCGAACAGCCCCAGCATTTT. Translating it yields CASSIRTGGEQPQHF.

The rearrangement joins TRBV19 to TRBJ2-4, with D possibly being TRBD2 (6 bases). This CDR3 region has 16 residues. Trimming took 7 bases from V and 3 from J, leaving 19 bases between them. CDR1 is LNHDA, CDR2 SQIVND, per germline (reference sequence). CDR3 protein: CASNGGGTLNKNIQYF. The CDR3 DNA is TGTGCCAGTAACGGAGGCGGGACGCTGAACAAAAACATTCAGTACTTC. Full variable domain (missing parts from reference TRBV19 and TRBJ2-4): DGGITQSPKYLFRKEGQNVTLSCEQNLNHDAMYWYRQDPGQGLRLIYYSQIVNDFQKGDIAEGYSVSREKKESFPLTVTSAQKNPTAFYLCASNGGGTLNKNIQYFGAGTRLSVL.

The chain couples TRBV12-5 to TRBJ2-7; D might be TRBD2 (6 bases). This CDR3 spans 13 amino acids. V dropped 6 bases and J dropped 6 bases, with 15 bases sitting between them. Germline V CDR1 and CDR2: LGHNT, FRNRAP. The DNA for the CDR3 is TGTGCTAGTGGCACATCTGAGGGAGGCGAGCAGTACTTC. This encodes CASGTSEGGEQYF.

This clone has only one observation. The chain joins TRBV29-1 to TRBJ1-4; D perhaps matches TRBD1 (5 bases). CDR3 length: 13 amino acids. The germline V and J ends were trimmed by 4 bases and 3 bases, with 9 bases remaining between them. Germline CDR1 reads SQVTM; CDR2 reads ANQGSEA. CDR3 in DNA: TGCAGCGTTGGACAGTCGTCTAATGAAAAACTGTTTTTT. It translates to CSVGQSSNEKLFF.

This clone was seen a handful of times. Sequence at one end of the junction differs from germline and may be a read error. The V and J genes are TRBV30 and TRBJ1-5, with D possibly being TRBD1 (5 bases). Germline V CDR1 and CDR2: GTSNPN, SVGIG (reference sequence). This CDR3 is built from 13 residues. CDR3 in amino acids: CAGRVGAHQPQHF. The CDR3 DNA reads as TGTGCCGGGAGGGTAGGGGCACATCAGCCCCAGCATTTT. Full variable domain (missing parts from reference TRBV30 and TRBJ1-5): SQTIHQWPATLVQPVGSPLSLECTVEGTSNPNLYWYRQAAGRGLQLLFYSVGIGQISSEVPQNLSASRPQDRQFILSSKKLLLSDSGFYLCAGRVGAHQPQHFGDGTRLSIL.

On this clone itself: Different DNA sequences within this sample yield the same CDR3. The chain uses TRBV7-2 and TRBJ2-1; tentative D call: TRBD2 (5 bases). CDR3 size: 12 residues. Deletions cut 1 base from V and 9 bases from J, with 7 bases between. Germline CDR1 SGHTA, CDR2 FQGNSA. The CDR3: CASSLVRGEQFF. CDR3 in DNA: TGTGCCAGCAGCTTAGTACGGGGTGAGCAGTTCTTC.